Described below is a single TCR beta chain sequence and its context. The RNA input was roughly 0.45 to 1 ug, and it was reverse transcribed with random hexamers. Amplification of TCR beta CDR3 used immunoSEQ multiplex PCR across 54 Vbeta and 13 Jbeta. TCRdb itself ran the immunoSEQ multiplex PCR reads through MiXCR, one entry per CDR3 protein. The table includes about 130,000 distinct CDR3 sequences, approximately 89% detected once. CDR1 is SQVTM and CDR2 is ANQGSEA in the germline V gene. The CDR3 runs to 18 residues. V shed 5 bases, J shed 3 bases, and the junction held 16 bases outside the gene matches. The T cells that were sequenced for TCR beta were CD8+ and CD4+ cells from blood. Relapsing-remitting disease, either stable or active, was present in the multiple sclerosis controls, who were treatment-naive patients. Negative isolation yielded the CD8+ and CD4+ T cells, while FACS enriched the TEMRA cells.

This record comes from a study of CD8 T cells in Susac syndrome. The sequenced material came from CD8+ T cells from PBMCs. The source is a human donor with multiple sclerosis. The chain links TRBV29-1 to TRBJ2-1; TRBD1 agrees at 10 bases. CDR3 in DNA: TGCAGCGTTCAAGGGGGGACAGGGGTCCTAGCGGGCTACAATGAGCAGTTCTTC. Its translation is CSVQGGTGVLAGYNEQFF.